Following are 17 T cell receptor beta chains from one sample sequenced in a study of T cell changes during pregnancy in multiple sclerosis. Profiling relied on immunoSEQ multiplex PCR, and the TCRdb table lists in-frame clones only, not all of them. The data show about 51,000 clones, around 94% seen once. The specimen was CD4+ T cells from peripheral blood mononuclear cells, collected in the second trimester of pregnancy. These receptor sequences come from a female donor with multiple sclerosis, enrolled in a pregnancy study.

V gene TRBV6-1 combines with J gene TRBJ1-1; D is unclear. The CDR3 loop spans 14 amino acids. V lost 5 bases and J 4 bases, leaving 14 bases between the germline ends. Germline loops: CDR1 MNHNS, CDR2 SASEGT. The CDR3 nucleotides read TGTGCCAGCAGTCTCACCGGTCTGTTCACTGAAGCTTTCTTT. This translates into CASSLTGLFTEAFF.

This clone has a single count. Other DNA sequences within the sample encode an identical CDR3. The genes are TRBV6-5 and TRBJ1-3, with 8 positions matching TRBD1. CDR1 and CDR2 from the germline V gene are MNHEY and SVGAGI. After removal of 6 bases from V and 5 bases from J, the junction contained 6 bases not matched to a gene. CDR3 size: 14 residues. For the CDR3, the DNA is TGTGCCAGCAGCCCGGACAGGGCTCGAAACACCATATATTTT. Its translation: CASSPDRARNTIYF.

J is TRBJ1-2 and V is TRBV19; 7 bases are a match to TRBD1. CDR3 length equals 15 residues. Germline-derived CDR1 and CDR2 are LNHDA and SQIVND (reference sequence). V lost 5 bases, J lost 4 bases, and 10 bases stayed unmatched. CDR3 sequence: CASSRQNRGIYGYTF. Written as DNA, the CDR3 is TGTGCCAGTAGTCGACAGAACAGGGGAATCTATGGCTACACCTTC.

The chain links TRBV4-2 to TRBJ1-1; 8 bases match TRBD1. Per the germline V gene, CDR1 is LGHNA and CDR2 is YNFKEQ. V trimming: 3 bases; J trimming: 0 bases; junction bases outside the gene matches: 6. The CDR3 contains 16 residues. The CDR3 loop reads CASSHRGTGLNTEAFF. CDR3 bases: TGTGCCAGCAGCCACCGAGGGACAGGTTTGAACACTGAAGCTTTCTTT.

Notes on this clone: A junction boundary mismatches the germline segment, possibly from a read error. V gene TRBV20-1 combines with J gene TRBJ2-4; D is possibly TRBD2 (5 bases). The CDR3 has 11 residues. Germline V gene data show CDR1 as DFQATT and CDR2 as SNEGSKA (reference sequence). The CDR3 protein is CSARKAAELNF. In DNA, the CDR3 is TGCAGTGCTAGAAAAGCGGCGGAATTGAACTTC.

The V gene is TRBV18, the J gene TRBJ1-4, with 7 bases aligning to TRBD1. The CDR3 is 14 amino acids. Per germline, CDR1 KGHSH and CDR2 LQKENI. V was clipped by 5 bases and J by 3 bases; unmatched bases: 3. The CDR3 DNA is TGTGCCAGCTCAGCGGGGACAGCTAATGAAAAACTGTTTTTT. Translation: CASSAGTANEKLFF.

This clone showed up just once. The chain uses TRBV7-2 and TRBJ2-3; D remains ambiguous. CDR1 SGHTA and CDR2 FQGNSA come from the germline V gene. The CDR3 length is 14 residues. Trimming removed 5 bases at V and 0 bases at J, with 9 bases between. Here the CDR3 reads CASSPTGSTDTQYF. The DNA of the CDR3 is TGTGCCAGCAGCCCGACTGGGAGCACAGATACGCAGTATTTT.

The CDR3 DNA reads TGTGCCAGCAGCTTAGGACAGTCTGTCTACGAGCAGTACTTC. Translation: CASSLGQSVYEQYF. The chain joins TRBV11-2 to TRBJ2-7, with a tentative D call TRBD1 (5 bases). Germline assignment: CDR1 SGHAT and CDR2 FQNNGV. Trimming left V 1 base short and J 3 bases short, with 10 bases between. The CDR3 covers 14 residues. Filled out from reference TRBV11-2 and TRBJ2-7, the complete variable domain reads EAGVAQSPRYKIIEKRQSVAFWCNPISGHATLYWYQQILGQGPKLLIQFQNNGVVDDSQLPKDRFSAERLKGVDSTLKIQPAKLEDSAVYLCASSLGQSVYEQYFGPGTRLTVT.

The CDR3 nucleotides read TGTGCCAGCAGCTTAGCCTGGACAGGGGAAAACACCATATATTTT. Its protein is CASSLAWTGENTIYF. V is TRBV7-2 and J is TRBJ1-3, with 9 bases lining up with TRBD1. The CDR3 has 15 residues. The junction had 3 bases not matched to a gene; V was cut back by 0 bases and J by 6 bases. Germline values: CDR1 SGHTA, CDR2 FQGNSA. The variable domain in full, with the rest retrieved from reference TRBV7-2 and TRBJ1-3, is GAGVSQSPSNKVTEKGKDVELRCDPISGHTALYWYRQSLGQGLEFLIYFQGNSAPDKSGLPSDRFSAERTGGSVSTLTIQRTQQEDSAVYLCASSLAWTGENTIYFGEGSWLTVV.

The J gene is TRBJ1-3, the V gene TRBV5-5; the D is unclear. Per the germline V gene, CDR1 is SGHKS and CDR2 is YYEKEE (reference sequence). V gave up 1 base and J gave up 3 bases, with 8 bases separating them. This CDR3 comprises 14 residues. The CDR3 sequence: CASSLREVGNTIYF. The CDR3 DNA follows: TGTGCCAGCAGCTTGCGGGAGGTTGGAAACACCATATATTTT.

DNA for the CDR3: TGTGCCAGCAGCCCCGGGACAGGATCGAGCGAGCAGTACTTC. Translation gives CASSPGTGSSEQYF. The chain employs TRBV11-3 and TRBJ2-7, with 8 bases that match TRBD1. The CDR3 consists of 14 residues. Germline V gives CDR1 SGHNT, CDR2 YENEEA. Losses at the gene ends were 5 bases for V and 6 bases for J; bases not matched to a gene: 9.

The chain is built from TRBV10-3 and TRBJ1-2; 9 nucleotides match TRBD1. Trimming at V came to 6 bases and at J to 5 bases, leaving 7 bases not matched to a gene. The CDR3 loop spans 14 amino acids. Germline-derived CDR1 and CDR2 are ENHRY and SYGVKD. CDR3 residues: CAIRERQGVYGYTF. CDR3 nucleotides: TGTGCCATCAGGGAAAGACAGGGGGTATATGGCTACACCTTC.

The V call is TRBV7-3, the J call TRBJ2-2, with TRBD2 matching over 10 bases. This CDR3 has 17 residues. Germline V CDR1 and CDR2: SGHTA, FQGTGA. Germline trimming cut 3 bases from V and 0 bases from J; bases unmatched to any gene: 4. The CDR3 nucleotides read TGTGCCAGCAGCTTCCCTAGCGGGGGCCCGAACACCGGGGAGCTGTTTTTT. Protein sequence: CASSFPSGGPNTGELFF.

The chain uses TRBV30 and TRBJ1-1; D is uncertain. Looked up from germline, CDR1 is GTSNPN and CDR2 is SVGIG (reference sequence). CDR3 length: 15 residues. V gave up 0 bases and J gave up 1 base, with 12 bases separating them. The CDR3 region is CAWSVRQRGNTEAFF. CDR3 in DNA: TGTGCCTGGAGTGTACGGCAACGGGGGAACACTGAAGCTTTCTTT.

This CDR3 reads CASSIMWRGGNEQFF. Written as DNA, the CDR3 is TGTGCCAGTAGTATCATGTGGCGGGGGGGGAATGAGCAGTTCTTC. The chain uses TRBV19 and TRBJ2-1, with TRBD2 identical over 9 bases. This CDR3 has 15 residues. The germline CDR1 and CDR2 sequences are LNHDA and SQIVND (reference sequence). The junction had 7 bases not matched to a gene; V was cut back by 3 bases and J by 7 bases.

This clone was observed once. The chain employs TRBV5-1 and TRBJ1-1, with 7 nucleotides matching TRBD1. V trimming: 1 base; J trimming: 1 base; junction bases outside the gene matches: 7. From germline, CDR1 is SGHRS and CDR2 YFSETQ. The length of the CDR3 is 16 residues. CDR3 coding DNA: TGCGCCAGCAGCTTGTTCGGAACAGGGGCGAACACTGAAGCTTTCTTT. It specifies CASSLFGTGANTEAFF.

The chain has TRBV7-3 and TRBJ1-6, with 10 bases that match TRBD1. The CDR3 has 14 amino acids. Germline V CDR1 and CDR2: SGHTA, FQGTGA. The V segment lost 5 bases and the J segment 7 bases; nucleotides outside the gene matches: 2. As DNA, the CDR3 is TGTGCCAGCAGCCGACAGGGGGCCAATTCACCCCTCCACTTT. Protein: CASSRQGANSPLHF.